Included here is one TCR beta chain sequence, with context. The sample belongs to a study of blood T cell repertoires in COVID-19. Overall study context: Acute and convalescent COVID-19 specimens originated in the United States, Italy and Spain. Sources were T cells, B-cell-depleted T cells, or PBMCs; the material itself was cDNA or gDNA.

Study processing details: Nucleated cell counts were estimated from reference gene primer amplification. Clones were read by immunoSEQ multiplex PCR, and TCRdb kept only the in-frame ones, dropping some. The V and J calls and clone size come from that table; D and trimming were worked out from the DNA. The sample holds approximately 150,000 clones, about 90% seen once. Germline loops: CDR1 SGDLS, CDR2 YYNGEE. The V end was cut by 0 bases, the J end by 0 bases, with 13 bases between. The CDR3 length is 17 residues. V and J are TRBV9 and TRBJ1-5, with D possibly matching TRBD1 (6 bases). The clonotype comes from a woman in her sixties or seventies with acute or convalescent COVID-19. Specimen: peripheral blood. The CDR3 DNA reads TGTGCCAGCAGCGTAGGGGGGCGACCGTATAGCAATCAGCCCCAGCATTTT. Amino acids: CASSVGGRPYSNQPQHF.